Listed below are T cell receptor beta chains from one sample, sequenced in a study of regulatory T cells in long-lasting Graves disease. TCRdb itself ran the multiplex PCR reads through MiXCR, one entry per CDR3 protein. Among about 320,000 distinct CDR3 sequences listed, 18% were seen once. The sample in question was peripheral blood mononuclear cells (PBMCs), obtained at new diagnosis, from a patient treated with antithyroid drugs. These receptors came from a female donor with Graves disease. The conserved cysteine and the conserved F or W are not part of the CDR3 here. The order of the fields is clone size, V gene, CDR3 protein. Rows give clone size only sometimes, using once, few, many, or a class for an expanded clone.

clone_size: many
v_call: TRBV20-1
cdr3_aa: SARDRTSGPYNEQF

clone_size: many
v_call: TRBV11-3
cdr3_aa: ASSSRDSTYEQY

clone_size: many
v_call: TRBV12-3/TRBV12-4
cdr3_aa: AVYWREGPDEQF

clone_size: -
v_call: TRBV2
cdr3_aa: ASSGTGSGNEQF

clone_size: -
v_call: TRBV4-1
cdr3_aa: ASSLAGQSKYEQY

clone_size: many
v_call: TRBV20-1
cdr3_aa: SAAPSGGARLTDTQY

clone_size: many
v_call: TRBV6-1
cdr3_aa: ASTSTAPRDGYT

clone_size: many
v_call: TRBV29-1
cdr3_aa: SAPVQGEYYEQY

clone_size: many
v_call: TRBV27
cdr3_aa: ASSFIAGAVEQY

clone_size: many
v_call: TRBV24-1
cdr3_aa: ATSVDDTQY

clone_size: many
v_call: TRBV10-2
cdr3_aa: ASSQGQDKPLH

clone_size: many
v_call: TRBV2
cdr3_aa: ASSGTSGEGTQY

clone_size: -
v_call: TRBV20-1
cdr3_aa: SARDGRGPQETQY

clone_size: many
v_call: TRBV10-1
cdr3_aa: ASSESLRETQY

clone_size: many
v_call: TRBV14
cdr3_aa: ASSQDSGGYGYT

clone_size: many
v_call: TRBV29-1
cdr3_aa: SVDGGTGSLSGANVLT

clone_size: -
v_call: TRBV4-3
cdr3_aa: ASSQDVGAGTDTQY

clone_size: many
v_call: TRBV6-1
cdr3_aa: AVIRLAGGPQQY

clone_size: many
v_call: TRBV7-6
cdr3_aa: ASSLVGGSSQETQY

clone_size: many
v_call: TRBV27
cdr3_aa: ASSSLTGGSREQF

clone_size: many
v_call: TRBV19
cdr3_aa: ASSSASTGFEKLF